The source of this T cell receptor beta chain is a study of glioma-infiltrating T cells. Findings of the study overall: Non-neoplastic patients had below-expected tissue-blood divergence, while all gliomas exceeded expectation. Tissue and blood shared very few CDR3 sequences.

The iRepertoire nested amplicon-rescue multiplex PCR amplified TCR alpha and beta CDR3s from RNA. Via MiXCR, TCRdb re-called the multiplex PCR reads, giving one row per CDR3 protein. The sample holds about 130,000 distinct CDR3 sequences, around 25% seen once. CDR3 length: 15 amino acids. The V and J ends lost 5 bases and 3 bases, in that order; junction bases with no gene match: 5. Germline-derived CDR1 and CDR2 are MNHNS and SASEGT. The sample holds many counts of this clonotype. Antigen unknown. The source is a human donor with low-grade glioma or glioblastoma, undergoing nonglioma brain surgery, or in good health (not recorded which). The specimen sequenced was glioma tissue, nonneoplastic brain tissue, or PBMCs (not recorded which). The chain carries TRBV6-1 and TRBJ2-5, with 11 positions matching TRBD2. The CDR3 spells CASSRGLADEETQYF. CDR3 coding DNA: TGTGCCAGCAGTAGGGGACTAGCGGATGAAGAGACCCAGTACTTC.